This T cell receptor beta chain emerged from a study of T cell repertoires in cytomegalovirus infection. Study information: It can be stated that public TCR beta signatures indicated CMV infection as well as a matching HLA type.

Points on this clonotype: The antigen remains undetermined.

Regarding the study as a whole: Dominating the ex vivo response were HLA-C-restricted CMV-specific TCR beta clonotypes. Carriage of CMV together with the relevant HLA was identifiable through cumulative public TCR beta family frequency.

Germline CDR1 is MDHEN and CDR2 is SYDVKM. The V and J ends lost 5 bases and 3 bases, in that order; junction bases with no gene match: 10. The length of the CDR3 is 16 residues. From the reads, TCRdb called clonotypes with MiXCR, one entry per CDR3 protein. The data show roughly 180,000 distinct CDR3 sequences, 28% seen once. This sequence originates from a human donor in good health (CMV status not recorded). Some clones in this sample may be carry-over from other donors' samples. The sequenced sample consisted of PBMCs. The chain recombines TRBV28 with TRBJ2-7; 10 nucleotides agree with TRBD1. Here the CDR3 reads CASSRWDRGYLYEQYF. CDR3 bases: TGTGCCAGCAGTCGCTGGGACAGGGGCTACCTCTACGAGCAGTACTTC.